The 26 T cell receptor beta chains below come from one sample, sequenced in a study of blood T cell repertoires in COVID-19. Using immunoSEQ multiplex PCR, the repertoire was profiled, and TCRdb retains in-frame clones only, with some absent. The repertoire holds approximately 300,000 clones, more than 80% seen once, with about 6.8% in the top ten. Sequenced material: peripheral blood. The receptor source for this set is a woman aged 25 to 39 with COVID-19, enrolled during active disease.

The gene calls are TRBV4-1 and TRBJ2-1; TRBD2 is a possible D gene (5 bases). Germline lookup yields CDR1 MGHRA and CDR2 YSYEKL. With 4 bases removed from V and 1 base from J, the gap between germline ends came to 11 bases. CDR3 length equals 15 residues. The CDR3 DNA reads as TGCGCCAGCAGCCGAGAACTAGGTTCCTACAATGAGCAGTTCTTC. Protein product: CASSRELGSYNEQFF.

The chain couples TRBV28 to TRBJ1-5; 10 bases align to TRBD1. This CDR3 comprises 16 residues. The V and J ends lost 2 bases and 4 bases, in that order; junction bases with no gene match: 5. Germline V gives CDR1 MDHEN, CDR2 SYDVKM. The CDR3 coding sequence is TGTGCCAGCAGTTTAAGGGGACAGGGGTTAAATCAGCCCCAGCATTTT. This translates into CASSLRGQGLNQPQHF.

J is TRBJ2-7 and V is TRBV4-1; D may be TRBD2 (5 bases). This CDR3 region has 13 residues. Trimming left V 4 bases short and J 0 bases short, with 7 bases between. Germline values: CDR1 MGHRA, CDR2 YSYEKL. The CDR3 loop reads CASSPGSSYEQYF. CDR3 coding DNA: TGCGCCAGCAGCCCGGGGAGCTCCTACGAGCAGTACTTC.

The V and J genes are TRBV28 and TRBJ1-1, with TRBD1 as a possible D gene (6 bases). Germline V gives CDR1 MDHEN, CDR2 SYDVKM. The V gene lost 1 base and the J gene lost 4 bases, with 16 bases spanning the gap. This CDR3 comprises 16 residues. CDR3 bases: TGTGCCAGCAGTTTATCCCAAAAACAGGGCGGCACTGAAGCTTTCTTT. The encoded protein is CASSLSQKQGGTEAFF.

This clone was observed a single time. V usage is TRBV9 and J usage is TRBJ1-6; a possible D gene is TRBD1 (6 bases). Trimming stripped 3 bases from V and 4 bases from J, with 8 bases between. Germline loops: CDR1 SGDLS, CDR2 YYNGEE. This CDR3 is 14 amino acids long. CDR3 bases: TGTGCCAGCAGCGGGGGGCCGTATAATTCACCCCTCCACTTT. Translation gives CASSGGPYNSPLHF.

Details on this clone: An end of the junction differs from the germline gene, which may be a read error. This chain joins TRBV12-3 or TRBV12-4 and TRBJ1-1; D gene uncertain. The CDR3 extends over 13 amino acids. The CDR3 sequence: CASSRSGNAEAFF. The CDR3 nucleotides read TGTGCCAGCAGTAGATCGGGGAACGCTGAAGCTTTCTTT.

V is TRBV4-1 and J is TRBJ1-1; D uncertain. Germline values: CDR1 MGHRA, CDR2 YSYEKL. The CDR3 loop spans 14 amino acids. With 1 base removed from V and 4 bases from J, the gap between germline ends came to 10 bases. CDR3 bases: TGCGCCAGCAGCCAAGCTTTAGGCGGCACTGAAGCTTTCTTT. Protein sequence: CASSQALGGTEAFF.

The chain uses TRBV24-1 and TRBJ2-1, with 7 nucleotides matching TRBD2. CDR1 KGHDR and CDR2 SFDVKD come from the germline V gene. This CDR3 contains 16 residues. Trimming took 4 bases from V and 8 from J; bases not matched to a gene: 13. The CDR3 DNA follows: TGTGCCACCAGTGACACCGTAAGACTAGCCGTGGATGAGCAGTTCTTC. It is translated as CATSDTVRLAVDEQFF.

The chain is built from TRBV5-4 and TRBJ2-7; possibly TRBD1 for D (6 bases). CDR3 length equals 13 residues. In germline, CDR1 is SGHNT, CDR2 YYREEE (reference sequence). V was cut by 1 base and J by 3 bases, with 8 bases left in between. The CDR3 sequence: CASSLPQGYEQYF. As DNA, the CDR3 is TGTGCCAGCAGCTTGCCACAGGGCTACGAGCAGTACTTC.

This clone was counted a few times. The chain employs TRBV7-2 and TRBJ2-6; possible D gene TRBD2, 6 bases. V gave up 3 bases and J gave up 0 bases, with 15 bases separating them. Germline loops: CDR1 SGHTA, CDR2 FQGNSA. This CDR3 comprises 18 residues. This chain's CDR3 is CASSFRGGGASGANVLTF. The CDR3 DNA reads TGTGCCAGCAGCTTTAGGGGAGGAGGAGCCTCTGGGGCCAACGTCCTGACTTTC.

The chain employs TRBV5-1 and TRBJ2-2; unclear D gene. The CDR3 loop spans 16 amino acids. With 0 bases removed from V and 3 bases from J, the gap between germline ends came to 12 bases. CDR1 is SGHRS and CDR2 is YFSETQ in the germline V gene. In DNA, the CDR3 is TGCGCCAGCAGCTTGGGGGTCTCTGGGCACACCGGGGAGCTGTTTTTT. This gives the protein CASSLGVSGHTGELFF.

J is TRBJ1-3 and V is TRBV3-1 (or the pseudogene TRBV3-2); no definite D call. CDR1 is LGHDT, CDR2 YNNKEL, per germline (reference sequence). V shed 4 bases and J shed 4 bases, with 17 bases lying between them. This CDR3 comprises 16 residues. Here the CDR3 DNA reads TGTGCCAGCAGCCTTACCGGAGTTCCGAGCGGAAACACCATATATTTT. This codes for CASSLTGVPSGNTIYF.

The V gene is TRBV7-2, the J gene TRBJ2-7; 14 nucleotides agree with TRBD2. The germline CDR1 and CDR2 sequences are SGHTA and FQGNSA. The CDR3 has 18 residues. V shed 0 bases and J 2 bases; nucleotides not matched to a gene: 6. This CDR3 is CASSLAGLAGVGAYEQYF. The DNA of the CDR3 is TGTGCCAGCAGCTTAGCGGGACTAGCGGGAGTAGGCGCCTACGAGCAGTACTTC. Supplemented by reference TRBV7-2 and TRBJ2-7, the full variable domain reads GAGVSQSPSNKVTEKGKDVELRCDPISGHTALYWYRQSLGQGLEFLIYFQGNSAPDKSGLPSDRFSAERTGGSVSTLTIQRTQQEDSAVYLCASSLAGLAGVGAYEQYFGPGTRLTVT.

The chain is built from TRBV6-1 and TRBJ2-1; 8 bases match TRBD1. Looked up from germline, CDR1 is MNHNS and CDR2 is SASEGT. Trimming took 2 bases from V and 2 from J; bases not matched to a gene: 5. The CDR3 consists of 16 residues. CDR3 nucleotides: TGTGCCAGCAGTGAATTTGAGACAGGGGCCTACAATGAGCAGTTCTTC. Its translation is CASSEFETGAYNEQFF.

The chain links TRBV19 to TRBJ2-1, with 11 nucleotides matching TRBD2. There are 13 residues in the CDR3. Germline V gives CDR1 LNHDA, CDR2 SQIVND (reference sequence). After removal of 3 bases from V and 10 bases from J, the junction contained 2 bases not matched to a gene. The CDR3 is CASSIGTSGEQFF. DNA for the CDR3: TGTGCCAGTAGTATTGGGACTAGCGGCGAGCAGTTCTTC. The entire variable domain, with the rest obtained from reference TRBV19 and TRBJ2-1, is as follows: DGGITQSPKYLFRKEGQNVTLSCEQNLNHDAMYWYRQDPGQGLRLIYYSQIVNDFQKGDIAEGYSVSREKKESFPLTVTSAQKNPTAFYLCASSIGTSGEQFFGPGTRLTVL.

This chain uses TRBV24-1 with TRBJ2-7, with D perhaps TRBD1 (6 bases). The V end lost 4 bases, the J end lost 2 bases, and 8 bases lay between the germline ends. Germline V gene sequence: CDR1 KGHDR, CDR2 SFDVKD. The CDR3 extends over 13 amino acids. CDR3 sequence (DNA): TGTGCCACCAGTGACCGGACAGCCTACGAGCAGTACTTC. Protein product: CATSDRTAYEQYF.

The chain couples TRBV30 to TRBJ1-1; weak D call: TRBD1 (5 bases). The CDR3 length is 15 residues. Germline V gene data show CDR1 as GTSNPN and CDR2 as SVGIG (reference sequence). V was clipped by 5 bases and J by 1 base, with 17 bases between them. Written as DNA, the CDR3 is TGTGCCTGGGGTGGTTTCCGGACACGGAACACTGAAGCTTTCTTT. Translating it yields CAWGGFRTRNTEAFF.

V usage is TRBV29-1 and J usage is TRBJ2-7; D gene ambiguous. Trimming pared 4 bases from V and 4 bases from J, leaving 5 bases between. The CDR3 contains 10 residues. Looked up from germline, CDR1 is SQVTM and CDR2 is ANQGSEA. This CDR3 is CSVGQYEQYF. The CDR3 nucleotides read TGCAGCGTTGGGCAGTACGAGCAGTACTTC.

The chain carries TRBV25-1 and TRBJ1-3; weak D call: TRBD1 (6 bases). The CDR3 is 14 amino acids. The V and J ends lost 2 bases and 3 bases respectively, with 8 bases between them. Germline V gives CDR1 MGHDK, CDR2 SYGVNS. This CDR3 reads CASSEVTGGNTIYF. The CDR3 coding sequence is TGTGCCAGCAGTGAAGTGACAGGTGGAAACACCATATATTTT.

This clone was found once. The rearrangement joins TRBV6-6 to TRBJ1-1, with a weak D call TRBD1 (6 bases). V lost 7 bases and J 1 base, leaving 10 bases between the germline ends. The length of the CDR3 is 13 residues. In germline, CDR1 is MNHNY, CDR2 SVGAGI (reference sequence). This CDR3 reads CASTLGGNTEAFF. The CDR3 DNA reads TGTGCCAGCACCCTAGGGGGGAACACTGAAGCTTTCTTT.

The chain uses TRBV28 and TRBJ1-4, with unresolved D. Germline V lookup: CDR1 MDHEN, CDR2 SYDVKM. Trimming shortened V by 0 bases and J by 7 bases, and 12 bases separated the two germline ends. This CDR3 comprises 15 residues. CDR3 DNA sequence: TGTGCCAGCAGTTTATGGGGGAGCGCCGGTGAAAAACTGTTTTTT. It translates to CASSLWGSAGEKLFF.

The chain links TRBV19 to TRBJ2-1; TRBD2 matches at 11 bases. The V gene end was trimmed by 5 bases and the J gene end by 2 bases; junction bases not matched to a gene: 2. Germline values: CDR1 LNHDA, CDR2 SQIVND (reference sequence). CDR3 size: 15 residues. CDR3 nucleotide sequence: TGTGCCAGTAGTCTGACTAGCGGGACCTACAATGAGCAGTTCTTC. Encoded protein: CASSLTSGTYNEQFF. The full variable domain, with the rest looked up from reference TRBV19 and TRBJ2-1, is DGGITQSPKYLFRKEGQNVTLSCEQNLNHDAMYWYRQDPGQGLRLIYYSQIVNDFQKGDIAEGYSVSREKKESFPLTVTSAQKNPTAFYLCASSLTSGTYNEQFFGPGTRLTVL.

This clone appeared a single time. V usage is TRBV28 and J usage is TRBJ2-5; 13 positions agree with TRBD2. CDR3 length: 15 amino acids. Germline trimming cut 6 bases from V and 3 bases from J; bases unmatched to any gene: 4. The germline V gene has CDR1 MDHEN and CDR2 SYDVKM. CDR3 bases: TGTGCCAGCAGAAAAGGACTAGCGGGAGAAGAGACCCAGTACTTC. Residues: CASRKGLAGEETQYF. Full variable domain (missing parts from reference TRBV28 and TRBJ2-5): DVKVTQSSRYLVKRTGEKVFLECVQDMDHENMFWYRQDPGLGLRLIYFSYDVKMKEKGDIPEGYSVSREKKERFSLILESASTNQTSMYLCASRKGLAGEETQYFGPGTRLLVL.

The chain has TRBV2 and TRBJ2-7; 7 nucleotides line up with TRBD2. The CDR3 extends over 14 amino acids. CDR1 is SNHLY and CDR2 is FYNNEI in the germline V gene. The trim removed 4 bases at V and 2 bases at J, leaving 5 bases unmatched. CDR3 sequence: CASSGLAETYEQYF. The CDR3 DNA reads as TGTGCCAGCAGTGGACTAGCCGAAACCTACGAGCAGTACTTC.

DNA for the CDR3: TGTGCCAGCAGCCAATTTCGGGGAACCACTGAAGCTTTCTTT. It codes for CASSQFRGTTEAFF. This chain connects TRBV16 to TRBJ1-1; D ambiguous. The CDR3 length is 14 residues. Germline V gene lookup returns CDR1 KGHSY and CDR2 FQNENV. V lost 1 base to trimming and J lost 4 bases, with 10 bases between them.

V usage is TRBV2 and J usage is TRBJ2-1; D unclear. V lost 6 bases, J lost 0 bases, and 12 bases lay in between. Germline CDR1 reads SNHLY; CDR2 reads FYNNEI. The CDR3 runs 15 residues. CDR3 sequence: CASRVLRSSYNEQFF. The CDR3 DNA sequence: TGTGCCAGCAGGGTCCTTCGCAGCTCCTACAATGAGCAGTTCTTC.